This T cell receptor (beta chain) emerged from a study of circulating and synovial CD4+ cells in juvenile arthritis. Trimming took 3 bases from V and 3 from J, leaving 9 bases between them. The CDR3 sequence is 13 residues long. Germline V gives CDR1 MNHEY, CDR2 SMNVEV (reference sequence). Produced via immunoSEQ multiplex PCR; TCRdb's table is partial and in-frame only. The table has 30,000 to 40,000 clones, nearly 97% seen once. The source material was CD4+ T cells from blood. The source of this sequence is a human donor with juvenile idiopathic arthritis. This chain uses TRBV27 with TRBJ2-7, with D uncertain. The CDR3 here is CASSFAPHYEQYF. CDR3 coding DNA: TGTGCCAGCAGTTTTGCGCCCCACTACGAGCAGTACTTC.